A single sample gave rise to the 17 T cell receptor beta chains below, sequenced in a study of shared clonotypes between healthy human individuals. Assay used: immunoSEQ multiplex PCR; TCRdb lists only in-frame clones, some missing. Counted here are about 1 million clones, roughly 70% occurring once; the ten biggest clones make up about 1.5%. Sequencing input: memory CD4+ T cells sorted from blood. Documented subset: CD45RA-negative fraction. These receptors came from a man between 18 and 35 years old in good health.

The J gene is TRBJ1-1, the V gene TRBV16; D gene uncertain. Trimming stripped 0 bases from V and 8 bases from J, with 13 bases between. Germline V gene lookup returns CDR1 KGHSY and CDR2 FQNENV. This CDR3 spans 14 amino acids. This CDR3 is CASSQSGRGWEAFF. The CDR3 coding sequence is TGTGCCAGCAGCCAATCGGGCCGTGGTTGGGAAGCTTTCTTT.

The V call is TRBV7-2, the J call TRBJ1-6; TRBD1 is a possible D gene (6 bases). V was pared by 4 bases and J by 1 base, with 8 bases between. CDR1 is SGHTA and CDR2 is FQGNSA in the germline V gene. The CDR3 totals 15 residues. The DNA of the CDR3 is TGTGCCAGCAGCTCTCAGGGGTCCTATAATTCACCCCTCCACTTT. This gives the protein CASSSQGSYNSPLHF.

The chain couples TRBV4-3 to TRBJ1-1; maybe TRBD1 (5 bases). The CDR3 contains 18 residues. Trimming took 0 bases from V and 4 from J, leaving 21 bases between them. The germline CDR1 and CDR2 sequences are LGHNA and YSLEER. CDR3 loop: CASSQDLAGWQAGTEAFF. CDR3 sequence (DNA): TGCGCCAGCAGCCAAGATCTCGCAGGGTGGCAGGCGGGCACTGAAGCTTTCTTT.

This clone showed up just a few times. This sample includes further DNA sequences coding for the same CDR3. The J gene is TRBJ2-2, the V gene TRBV5-4; D not resolved. Trimming shortened V by 4 bases and J by 2 bases, and 3 bases separated the two germline ends. CDR1 is SGHNT and CDR2 is YYREEE in the germline V gene (reference sequence). The length of the CDR3 is 12 residues. CDR3 nucleotides: TGTGCCAGCAGCGCCAACACCGGGGAGCTGTTTTTT. Protein product: CASSANTGELFF.

The CDR3 is CASMDGPLETQYF. CDR3 DNA: TGTGCCAGCATGGACGGACCCTTGGAGACCCAGTACTTC. J is TRBJ2-5 and V is TRBV28, with unresolved D. Germline CDR1 reads MDHEN; CDR2 reads SYDVKM. Trimming cost V 7 bases and J 5 bases, with 14 bases left between them. The CDR3 covers 13 residues.

This sequence joins TRBV6-1 and TRBJ2-7; 11 bases align to TRBD2. Germline V gene data show CDR1 as MNHNS and CDR2 as SASEGT. J lost 2 bases, V lost 1 base, and 1 base had no gene match. The CDR3 extends over 15 amino acids. This CDR3 is CASSEGLAGTYEQYF. CDR3 in DNA: TGTGCCAGCAGTGAAGGACTAGCGGGGACCTACGAGCAGTACTTC.

V and J are TRBV5-1 and TRBJ1-6; 9 nucleotides match TRBD1. The CDR3 runs 14 residues. The germline V gene has CDR1 SGHRS and CDR2 YFSETQ. V lost 0 bases, J lost 8 bases, and 0 bases stayed unmatched. Here the CDR3 reads CASSLGTGDSPLHF. The CDR3 bases are TGCGCCAGCAGCTTGGGGACAGGGGATTCACCCCTCCACTTT.

This clone was found a few times. This chain connects TRBV6-4 to TRBJ2-1, with D possibly matching TRBD2 (6 bases). Germline values: CDR1 MRHNA, CDR2 SNTAGT. Trimming removed 2 bases from V and 8 bases from J, with 13 bases in between. The CDR3 is made up of 14 amino acids. The CDR3: CASSDGGASHEQFF. CDR3 in DNA: TGTGCCAGCAGTGACGGAGGGGCGTCCCATGAGCAGTTCTTC.

The J gene is TRBJ1-2, the V gene TRBV7-2; TRBD1 aligns across 8 bases. Per the germline V gene, CDR1 is SGHTA and CDR2 is FQGNSA. The CDR3 has 15 amino acids. The V and J ends lost 5 bases and 4 bases, in that order; junction bases with no gene match: 9. CDR3 region: CASSIGQGPLYGYTF. As DNA, the CDR3 is TGTGCCAGCAGCATTGGACAGGGACCCCTCTATGGCTACACCTTC. Full variable domain (missing parts from reference TRBV7-2 and TRBJ1-2): GAGVSQSPSNKVTEKGKDVELRCDPISGHTALYWYRQSLGQGLEFLIYFQGNSAPDKSGLPSDRFSAERTGGSVSTLTIQRTQQEDSAVYLCASSIGQGPLYGYTFGSGTRLTVV.

The chain combines TRBV5-6 with TRBJ2-7; D is unresolved. Trimming shortened V by 3 bases and J by 2 bases, and 6 bases separated the two germline ends. This CDR3 comprises 12 residues. Per the germline V gene, CDR1 is SGHDT and CDR2 is YYEEEE. The CDR3 reads CASSYITYEQYF. DNA of the CDR3: TGTGCCAGCAGCTACATAACCTACGAGCAGTACTTC.

This clone was picked up one time. Other DNA sequences within the sample encode an identical CDR3. This rearrangement joins TRBV5-6 to TRBJ2-1, with TRBD2 identical over 14 bases. The trim removed 7 bases at V and 9 bases at J, leaving 3 bases unmatched. The CDR3 covers 13 residues. The germline CDR1 and CDR2 sequences are SGHDT and YYEEEE. The CDR3 region is CASLGLAGAEQFF. In DNA form, the CDR3 reads TGTGCCAGCCTGGGACTAGCGGGAGCTGAGCAGTTCTTC.

V gene TRBV28 combines with J gene TRBJ2-5, with 7 bases fitting TRBD1. Germline assignment: CDR1 MDHEN and CDR2 SYDVKM. V trimming: 8 bases; J trimming: 7 bases; junction bases outside the gene matches: 10. The CDR3 totals 13 residues. The CDR3, as DNA: TGTGCCAGCTTCAACAGGGGTGGGGGGACCCAGTACTTC. Translating gives CASFNRGGGTQYF.

The CDR3 DNA reads TGTGCCAGCAGCTCCCAGGGGACTCTGTCTGGAAACACCATATATTTT. It specifies CASSSQGTLSGNTIYF. The chain couples TRBV7-2 to TRBJ1-3, with a weak D call TRBD1 (6 bases). The length of the CDR3 is 16 residues. Trimming shortened V by 4 bases and J by 1 base, and 14 bases separated the two germline ends. Germline CDR1 SGHTA, CDR2 FQGNSA.

This clone was found a few times. The genes are TRBV21-1 and TRBJ2-7. TRBV21-1 is flagged as a pseudogene. This CDR3 has 18 residues. This CDR3 is CASSKNPSGSSSSYEQYF. CDR3 bases: TGTGCCAGCAGCAAAAACCCCAGTGGCAGCTCCAGCTCCTACGAGCAGTACTTC.

This chain uses TRBV29-1 with TRBJ1-5, with a possible D match to TRBD1 (5 bases). Trimming took 4 bases from V and 6 from J, leaving 28 bases between them. Germline CDR1 and CDR2: SQVTM and ANQGSEA. The CDR3 is 18 amino acids. The CDR3 here is CSVVEGTGLLKKFQPQHF. CDR3 in DNA: TGCAGCGTTGTCGAGGGGACGGGACTCCTTAAAAAGTTTCAGCCCCAGCATTTT.

This clone was observed a few times. J is TRBJ1-2 and V is TRBV28, with D tentatively TRBD1 (6 bases). The CDR3 runs 15 residues. Germline V lookup: CDR1 MDHEN, CDR2 SYDVKM. V was pared by 3 bases and J by 8 bases, with 19 bases between. CDR3 sequence (DNA): TGTGCCAGCAGTTTTGGGCAGGGGTCAATCAGGGGCTACACCTTC. Translated, it gives CASSFGQGSIRGYTF.

CDR3 sequence: CASRGGNLYEQYF. The CDR3 DNA reads TGTGCCAGCAGGGGCGGGAACCTCTACGAGCAGTACTTC. V and J are TRBV6-1 and TRBJ2-7; perhaps TRBD2 as D (6 bases). The V end was cut by 6 bases, the J end by 3 bases, with 12 bases between. Germline lookup yields CDR1 MNHNS and CDR2 SASEGT. This CDR3 is built from 13 residues.